A single sample is the source of the 22 T cell receptor beta chains below, sequenced in a study of T cell responses to AZD1222 COVID-19 vaccine (dated by TCRdb to the early 2020s). The library was made by the immunoSEQ multiplex PCR assay. Here the immuneACCESS table is served through TCRdb, limited to in-frame sequences with V and J called. Missing clones are a known gap in these copies; in checked studies unresolved V genes cover under half, and the rest lacks a known reason. This sample has 100,000 to 120,000 clones in its table, and 70% to 90% of those were observed once. Of the sample, about 2.7% is held by the ten largest clones. The time point label for this specimen denotes: baseline before first vaccination. This specimen was peripheral blood, taken on day 0 of AZD1222 vaccination. All receptors come from an adult in good health.

The sample holds one count of this clone. The chain recombines TRBV7-2 with TRBJ2-3, with D uncertain. Germline CDR1 and CDR2: SGHTA and FQGNSA. The CDR3 has 14 residues. With 2 bases removed from V and 0 bases from J, the gap between germline ends came to 6 bases. CDR3 nucleotide sequence: TGTGCCAGCAGCTTATCCGGAAGCACAGATACGCAGTATTTT. Residues: CASSLSGSTDTQYF.

The CDR3, as DNA: TGTGCCAGCAGCCCGGGAGGCTACAATGAGCAGTTCTTC. It yields the protein CASSPGGYNEQFF. The chain carries TRBV11-2 and TRBJ2-1; 7 bases are shared with TRBD2. J gave up 3 bases and V 5 bases, and 1 base lay outside the gene matches. Per the germline V gene, CDR1 is SGHAT and CDR2 is FQNNGV. The CDR3 is made up of 13 amino acids. Full variable domain (outside the CDR3, taken from reference TRBV11-2 and TRBJ2-1): EAGVAQSPRYKIIEKRQSVAFWCNPISGHATLYWYQQILGQGPKLLIQFQNNGVVDDSQLPKDRFSAERLKGVDSTLKIQPAKLEDSAVYLCASSPGGYNEQFFGPGTRLTVL.

Regarding this clone: Other DNA sequences in the sample encode the same CDR3. The rearrangement uses TRBV2 and TRBJ2-6; D gene uncertain. V was trimmed by 4 bases and J by 0 bases, leaving 4 bases between them. This CDR3 comprises 14 residues. Germline-derived CDR1 and CDR2 are SNHLY and FYNNEI. CDR3 loop: CASSVVSGANVLTF. The CDR3 DNA reads TGTGCCAGCAGTGTAGTCTCTGGGGCCAACGTCCTGACTTTC.

This clone was recorded once. V gene TRBV7-9 combines with J gene TRBJ1-4; a possible D gene is TRBD1 (6 bases). CDR1 and CDR2 (germline): SEHNR, FQNEAQ (reference sequence). The CDR3 is made up of 15 amino acids. V was shortened by 5 bases and J by 8 bases, with 18 bases between the two germline ends. The CDR3: CASSGEGGGSEKLFF. CDR3 sequence (DNA): TGTGCCAGCAGCGGTGAGGGGGGTGGATCAGAAAAACTGTTTTTT. Supplemented by reference TRBV7-9 and TRBJ1-4, the full variable domain reads DTGVSQNPRHKITKRGQNVTFRCDPISEHNRLYWYRQTLGQGPEFLTYFQNEAQLEKSRLLSDRFSAERPKGSFSTLEIQRTEQGDSAMYLCASSGEGGGSEKLFFGSGTQLSVL.

The J gene is TRBJ2-5, the V gene TRBV14; D may be TRBD2 (6 bases). The germline V gene encodes CDR1 SGHDN and CDR2 FVKESK. The CDR3 has 16 amino acids. Trimming stripped 3 bases from V and 5 bases from J, with 19 bases between. The CDR3 DNA follows: TGTGCCAGCAGCCAGACCGGGAGCTTAGGTTTGGAGACCCAGTACTTC. It translates to CASSQTGSLGLETQYF.

The J gene is TRBJ2-7, the V gene TRBV4-3, with 7 bases aligning to TRBD1. Germline V lookup: CDR1 LGHNA, CDR2 YSLEER. There are 15 residues in the CDR3. The ends lost 0 bases at V and 4 bases at J; junction bases unmatched: 6. The CDR3 loop reads CASSQDRGTEYEQYF. The CDR3 nucleotides read TGCGCCAGCAGCCAAGACAGGGGGACCGAATACGAGCAGTACTTC.

The rearrangement joins TRBV12-3 or TRBV12-4 to TRBJ2-7; 13 bases fit TRBD2. The CDR3 contains 13 residues. Unmatched junction bases numbered 5, after V lost 8 bases and J lost 7 bases. CDR3 DNA sequence: TGTGCCAGCGGCACTAGCGGGGGGGAAGAGCAGTACTTC. Protein sequence: CASGTSGGEEQYF.

The chain joins TRBV28 to TRBJ2-7; weak D call: TRBD1 (6 bases). CDR3 length: 15 residues. Trimming shortened V by 2 bases and J by 1 base, and 12 bases separated the two germline ends. Germline V gene sequence: CDR1 MDHEN, CDR2 SYDVKM. The CDR3: CASSLQGKGSYEQYF. The CDR3 DNA reads TGTGCCAGCAGTTTACAGGGGAAAGGGTCCTACGAGCAGTACTTC.

This chain joins TRBV7-9 and TRBJ1-1; D remains ambiguous. Trimming shortened V by 1 base and J by 1 base, and 4 bases separated the two germline ends. The CDR3 loop spans 13 amino acids. Germline V gene lookup returns CDR1 SEHNR and CDR2 FQNEAQ (reference sequence). The CDR3 DNA is TGTGCCAGCAGCTTAGTAGAGAACACTGAAGCTTTCTTT. It translates to CASSLVENTEAFF.

This clone was counted at least ten times. The chain joins TRBV7-2 to TRBJ2-7; 13 bases match TRBD2. There are 19 residues in the CDR3. Trimming at V came to 2 bases and at J to 4 bases, leaving 14 bases not matched to a gene. Germline V gene lookup returns CDR1 SGHTA and CDR2 FQGNSA. CDR3 bases: TGTGCCAGCAGCTTATGTTTTCCGGGACTAGCGGGAAATAAGTACGAGCAGTACTTC. Protein product: CASSLCFPGLAGNKYEQYF.

This clone has just one count. The genes are TRBV28 and TRBJ1-5, with D possibly matching TRBD1 (6 bases). V lost 1 base and J lost 4, with 11 bases in between. CDR1 and CDR2 from the germline V gene are MDHEN and SYDVKM. The CDR3 is made up of 15 amino acids. CDR3 loop: CASSLSPGTNQPQHF. CDR3 sequence (DNA): TGTGCCAGCAGTTTATCTCCCGGGACAAATCAGCCCCAGCATTTT.

The chain employs TRBV10-1 and TRBJ1-2, with 8 bases that match TRBD1. Per germline, CDR1 WNHNN and CDR2 SYGVQD (reference sequence). The CDR3 length is 12 residues. Trimming cost V 8 bases and J 4 bases; bases outside gene matches: 3. Written as DNA, the CDR3 is TGCGCCAGCGTCGGACAGGGCTATGGCTACACCTTC. It translates to CASVGQGYGYTF.

The genes are TRBV29-1 and TRBJ1-1, with D unclear. V gave up 6 bases and J gave up 2 bases, with 7 bases separating them. The CDR3 is 11 residues long. Germline CDR1 reads SQVTM; CDR2 reads ANQGSEA. CDR3 amino acids: CSVRANTEAFF. The DNA for the CDR3 is TGCAGCGTCCGGGCTAACACTGAAGCTTTCTTT.

V usage is TRBV15 and J usage is TRBJ1-6; no firm D call. Trimming took 5 bases from V and 5 from J, leaving 10 bases between them. Germline assignment: CDR1 LNHNV and CDR2 YYDKDF (reference sequence). This CDR3 spans 14 amino acids. CDR3 bases: TGTGCCACCAGCCCATGGAGGGATAATTCACCCCTCCACTTT. The encoded protein is CATSPWRDNSPLHF.

The genes are TRBV3-1 (or the pseudogene TRBV3-2) and TRBJ2-2; possibly TRBD2 for D (8 bases). The CDR3 has 18 amino acids. V gave up 1 base and J gave up 6 bases, with 21 bases separating them. Germline lookup yields CDR1 LGHDT and CDR2 YNNKEL (reference sequence). DNA of the CDR3: TGTGCCAGCAGCCAAGCCCAGGGGGGCGGGAGGAGTCCCGGGGAGCTGTTTTTT. Translating it yields CASSQAQGGGRSPGELFF.

This clone was detected only a few times. The V gene is TRBV11-3, the J gene TRBJ2-1, with D perhaps matching TRBD2 (6 bases). Germline CDR1 is SGHNT and CDR2 is YENEEA. The V and J ends lost 5 bases and 12 bases respectively, with 14 bases between them. The CDR3 spans 12 residues. The CDR3 reads CASSKSSERQFF. For the CDR3, the DNA is TGTGCCAGCAGCAAGTCTAGCGAGAGGCAGTTCTTC.

The CDR3 DNA follows: TGTGCCAGCAGCTTAGCGGTGCGTAGAGTCGGACACCAAGAGACCCAGTACTTC. This encodes CASSLAVRRVGHQETQYF. This chain connects TRBV7-2 to TRBJ2-5; no firm D call. Trimming shortened V by 0 bases and J by 0 bases, and 17 bases separated the two germline ends. This CDR3 has 18 amino acids. Germline CDR1 SGHTA, CDR2 FQGNSA.

The J gene is TRBJ1-1, the V gene TRBV6-5; tentative D call: TRBD1 (6 bases). V lost 8 bases and J 10 bases, leaving 23 bases between the germline ends. The CDR3 is made up of 14 amino acids. Germline V gene data show CDR1 as MNHEY and CDR2 as SVGAGI. CDR3 coding DNA: TGTGCCAGCGTGGGATGGGGGCGAAGTTTAGTAGCTTTCTTT. Translating gives CASVGWGRSLVAFF.

CDR3 protein: CASTAGQGWGYTF. CDR3 in DNA: TGTGCCAGTACCGCTGGACAGGGCTGGGGCTACACCTTC. This chain uses TRBV19 with TRBJ1-2, with 8 nucleotides matching TRBD1. J gave up 8 bases and V 7 bases, and 9 bases lay outside the gene matches. The germline gives CDR1 LNHDA, CDR2 SQIVND (reference sequence). The CDR3 loop spans 13 amino acids.

The rearrangement uses TRBV7-9 and TRBJ2-1; unclear D gene. The germline gives CDR1 SEHNR, CDR2 FQNEAQ (reference sequence). V was cut by 3 bases and J by 5 bases, with 5 bases left in between. The CDR3 is 12 residues long. The CDR3 is CASSLGNNEQFF. CDR3 coding DNA: TGTGCCAGCAGCTTGGGGAACAATGAGCAGTTCTTC.

The rearrangement joins TRBV7-8 to TRBJ2-7, with D unresolved. The CDR3 length is 15 residues. Trimming cost V 5 bases and J 2 bases, with 16 bases left between them. Germline CDR1 and CDR2: SGHVS and FQNEAQ. For the CDR3, the DNA is TGTGCCAGCAGCCCCAGCCGACTGCCTACCTACGAGCAGTACTTC. Its protein is CASSPSRLPTYEQYF.

This chain uses TRBV9 with TRBJ2-5; the D gene is possibly TRBD1 (5 bases). CDR3 size: 14 residues. Germline CDR1 and CDR2: SGDLS and YYNGEE. V dropped 0 bases and J dropped 5 bases, with 11 bases sitting between them. The CDR3 region is CASSVGTTRETQYF. Here the CDR3 DNA reads TGTGCCAGCAGCGTAGGGACAACCAGGGAGACCCAGTACTTC.